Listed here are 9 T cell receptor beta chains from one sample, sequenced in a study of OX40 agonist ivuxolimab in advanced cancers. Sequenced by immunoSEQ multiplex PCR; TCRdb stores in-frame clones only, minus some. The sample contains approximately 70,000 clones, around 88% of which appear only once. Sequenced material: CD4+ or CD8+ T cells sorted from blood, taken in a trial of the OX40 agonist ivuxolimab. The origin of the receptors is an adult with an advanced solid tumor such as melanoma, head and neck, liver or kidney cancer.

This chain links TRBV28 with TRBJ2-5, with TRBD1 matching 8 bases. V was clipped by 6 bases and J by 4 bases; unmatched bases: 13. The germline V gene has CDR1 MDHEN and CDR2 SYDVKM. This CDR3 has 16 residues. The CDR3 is CASRGSLTGELETQYF. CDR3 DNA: TGTGCCAGCAGGGGATCCTTGACAGGGGAATTAGAGACCCAGTACTTC. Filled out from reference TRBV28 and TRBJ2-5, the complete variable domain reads DVKVTQSSRYLVKRTGEKVFLECVQDMDHENMFWYRQDPGLGLRLIYFSYDVKMKEKGDIPEGYSVSREKKERFSLILESASTNQTSMYLCASRGSLTGELETQYFGPGTRLLVL.

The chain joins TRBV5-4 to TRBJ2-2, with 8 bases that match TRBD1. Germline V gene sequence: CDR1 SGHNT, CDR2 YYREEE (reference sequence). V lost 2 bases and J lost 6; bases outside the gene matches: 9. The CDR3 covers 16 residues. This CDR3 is CASSFLTGGSAGELFF. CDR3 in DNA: TGTGCCAGCAGCTTTCTTACAGGGGGTAGCGCCGGGGAGCTGTTTTTT.

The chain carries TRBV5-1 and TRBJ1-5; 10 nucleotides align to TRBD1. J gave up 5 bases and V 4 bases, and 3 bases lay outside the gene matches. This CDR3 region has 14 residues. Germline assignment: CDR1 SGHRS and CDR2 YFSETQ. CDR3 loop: CASSAGQGDQPQHF. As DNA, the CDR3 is TGCGCCAGCAGCGCCGGACAGGGGGATCAGCCCCAGCATTTT.

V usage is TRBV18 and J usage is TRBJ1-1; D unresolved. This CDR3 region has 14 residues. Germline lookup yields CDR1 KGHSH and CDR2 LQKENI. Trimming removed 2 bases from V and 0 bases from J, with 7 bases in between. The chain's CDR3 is CASSPSGLNTEAFF. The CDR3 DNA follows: TGTGCCAGCTCACCATCGGGTTTGAACACTGAAGCTTTCTTT.

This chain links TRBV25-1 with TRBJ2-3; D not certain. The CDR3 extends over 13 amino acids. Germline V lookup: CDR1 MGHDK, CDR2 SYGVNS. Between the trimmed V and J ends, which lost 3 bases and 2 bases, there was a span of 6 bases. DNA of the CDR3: TGTGCCAGCAGTGACCTAATCACAGATACGCAGTATTTT. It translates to CASSDLITDTQYF.

The DNA for the CDR3 is TGCGCCAGCAGCTTGACGGGACCCCCCACCAGTCAGCCCCAGCATTTT. This encodes CASSLTGPPTSQPQHF. J is TRBJ1-5 and V is TRBV5-1, with D possibly being TRBD1 (5 bases). V lost 1 base and J lost 6, with 17 bases in between. CDR3 length equals 16 residues. Germline V lookup: CDR1 SGHRS, CDR2 YFSETQ.

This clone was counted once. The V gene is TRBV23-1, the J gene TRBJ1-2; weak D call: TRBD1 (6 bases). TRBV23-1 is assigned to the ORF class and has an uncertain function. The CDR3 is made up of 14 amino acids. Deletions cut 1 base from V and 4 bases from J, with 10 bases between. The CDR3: CASSQWGGAYGYTF. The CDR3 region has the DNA TGCGCCAGCAGTCAATGGGGGGGCGCCTATGGCTACACCTTC.

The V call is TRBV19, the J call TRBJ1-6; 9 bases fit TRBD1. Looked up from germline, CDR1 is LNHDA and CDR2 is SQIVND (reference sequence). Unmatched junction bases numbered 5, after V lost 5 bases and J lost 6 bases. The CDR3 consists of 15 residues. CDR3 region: CASSGPGQGNSPLHF. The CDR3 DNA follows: TGTGCCAGTAGTGGACCGGGACAGGGTAATTCACCCCTCCACTTT.

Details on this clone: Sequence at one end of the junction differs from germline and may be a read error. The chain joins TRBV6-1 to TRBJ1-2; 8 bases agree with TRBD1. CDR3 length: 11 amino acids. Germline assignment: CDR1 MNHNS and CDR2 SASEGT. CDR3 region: CASSDFGTGLF. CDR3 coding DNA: TGTGCCAGCAGTGATTTCGGGACAGGTCTTTTC.